This TCR beta chain was sequenced during a study of T-cell reconstitution after alpha-beta-depleted transplantation in children (dated by TCRdb to the mid-2010s). For the wider study: Using TCR repertoire profiling, the study quantitatively followed how T-cell immune reconstitution unfolded in children after TCRalphabeta/CD19-depleted allogeneic hematopoietic cell transplantation.

Germline trimming amounts to 2 bases on V and 3 bases on J, with 3 as the count of junction bases outside the gene matches. The CDR3 goes from the cysteine to the phenylalanine over 15 residues. The retained sequence is limited to the CDR3, 45 bases, with the frame set at the first base. For CDR1 and CDR2, the germline V gene lists MNHEY and SVGEGT. The library was prepared using PCR. The instrument was an Illumina HiSeq 2500. Molecular barcoding was employed in the preparation of TCR libraries, with unique molecular identifiers being used to normalize TCRbeta repertoire quantification. TCRdb reprocessing: public reads trimmed at Q25 with fastp, clones called with MiXCR, in-frame beta chains kept. One record per CDR3 amino acid sequence lists the most common genes and DNA. This sample has some 490,000 distinct CDR3 sequences in its table, and about 12% of those were observed once. About 6% of the sample lies in the top ten.

Comment on this clonotype: It lacks a known antigen. No quality values exist for individual bases; no much larger clone is one base distant.

The chain is assembled from TRBV6-2 or TRBV6-3 and TRBJ1-5; 8 middle bases align to TRBD1. The clonotype was recovered from a human donor who donated a stem cell graft to a child with combined immunodeficiency. The material was PBMCs from the stem cell graft donor, obtained from the stem cell graft. The nucleotide sequence is given as TGTGCCAGCAGTTACGGCAGGGGGCACAATCAGCCCCAGCATTTT. Its coded protein is CASSYGRGHNQPQHF.